The 22 T cell receptor beta chains below all came from one sample that was sequenced in a study of T-cell reconstitution after alpha-beta-depleted transplantation in children. Construction of the TCRbeta library involved unique molecular identifiers. TCRdb independently ran MiXCR on the PCR reads; one entry per CDR3 protein. The sample lists 440,000 or so distinct CDR3 sequences; about a tenth were seen once. The input for sequencing was PBMCs from the stem cell graft donor, taken from the stem cell graft. These receptors were obtained from a human donor who donated a stem cell graft to a child with acute myeloid leukemia.

The sample holds a few counts of this clonotype. The chain uses TRBV7-9 and TRBJ2-5; D ambiguous. The CDR3 spans 14 residues. V lost 1 base and J lost 1, with 7 bases in between. Germline CDR1 SEHNR, CDR2 FQNEAQ (reference sequence). The CDR3 DNA reads as TGTGCCAGCAGCTTAGGACAATCCCAAGAGACCCAGTACTTC. Translating it yields CASSLGQSQETQYF. The full variable domain, in which reference TRBV7-9 and TRBJ2-5 provide the parts outside the CDR3, is DTGVSQNPRHKITKRGQNVTFRCDPISEHNRLYWYRQTLGQGPEFLTYFQNEAQLEKSRLLSDRFSAERPKGSFSTLEIQRTEQGDSAMYLCASSLGQSQETQYFGPGTRLLVL.

This clonotype was recorded many times. CDR3 DNA: TGCGCCAGCAGCCCAGGAGGGTCAGCCGGAGCAGAGACCCAGTACTTC. It is translated as CASSPGGSAGAETQYF. V is TRBV5-1 and J is TRBJ2-5, with a tentative D call TRBD2 (6 bases). The V end was cut by 4 bases, the J end by 4 bases, with 20 bases between. The CDR3 covers 16 residues. Germline V gene sequence: CDR1 SGHRS, CDR2 YFSETQ.

This chain links TRBV7-2 with TRBJ2-7; TRBD2 matches at 10 bases. The V gene end was trimmed by 2 bases and the J gene end by 7 bases; junction bases not matched to a gene: 11. The germline CDR1 and CDR2 sequences are SGHTA and FQGNSA. CDR3 length: 16 residues. This CDR3 is CASSLPRGAGGLEQYF. As DNA, the CDR3 is TGTGCCAGCAGCTTACCTCGAGGAGCGGGAGGGCTAGAGCAGTACTTC.

There are a few counts of this clonotype. This chain links TRBV18 with TRBJ1-5, with TRBD1 matching 7 bases. After removal of 5 bases from V and 3 bases from J, the junction contained 7 bases not matched to a gene. Germline CDR1 reads KGHSH; CDR2 reads LQKENI. CDR3 length equals 15 residues. CDR3 bases: TGTGCCAGCTCAACAGAAACAGGGGTCAATCAGCCCCAGCATTTT. It specifies CASSTETGVNQPQHF.

This clonotype was seen only a few times. The chain recombines TRBV7-8 with TRBJ2-7; the D call may be TRBD1 or TRBD2 (5 bases each). Germline V gene lookup returns CDR1 SGHVS and CDR2 FQNEAQ. Trimming removed 3 bases from V and 2 bases from J, with 14 bases in between. The CDR3 loop spans 15 amino acids. The CDR3 sequence is CASSFGLGRTYEQYF. The CDR3 region has the DNA TGTGCCAGCAGCTTTGGATTGGGACGGACCTACGAGCAGTACTTC.

The chain joins TRBV20-1 to TRBJ2-7, with D possibly being TRBD1 or TRBD2 (5 bases each). V lost 3 bases and J lost 6, with 15 bases in between. Germline V gene sequence: CDR1 DFQATT, CDR2 SNEGSKA (reference sequence). The CDR3 runs to 13 residues. Written as DNA, the CDR3 is TGCAGTGCTAGGGGACCGAGGGTCTTCGAGCAGTACTTC. This codes for CSARGPRVFEQYF.

This clonotype has a count of ten or more. J is TRBJ2-1 and V is TRBV7-8; D might be TRBD1 (6 bases). CDR1 and CDR2 (germline): SGHVS, FQNEAQ. The CDR3 is 15 amino acids. V gave up 5 bases and J gave up 1 base, with 12 bases separating them. The CDR3 region is CASSNRVWSYNEQFF. CDR3 coding DNA: TGTGCCAGCAGCAACAGGGTTTGGTCCTACAATGAGCAGTTCTTC.

The rearrangement uses TRBV9 and TRBJ2-5; maybe TRBD2 (5 bases). The germline V and J ends were trimmed by 0 bases and 0 bases, with 9 bases remaining between them. CDR3 size: 15 residues. Germline CDR1 and CDR2: SGDLS and YYNGEE. CDR3: CASSVGLANQETQYF. CDR3 coding DNA: TGTGCCAGCAGCGTAGGGCTAGCAAACCAAGAGACCCAGTACTTC.

Only a few counts were recorded for this clonotype. The chain couples TRBV2 to TRBJ2-3, with 12 bases identical to TRBD1. Unmatched junction bases numbered 2, after V lost 4 bases and J lost 6 bases. The CDR3 extends over 14 amino acids. In germline, CDR1 is SNHLY, CDR2 FYNNEI. This CDR3 reads CASSGDRGPDTQYF. Here the CDR3 DNA reads TGTGCCAGCAGTGGGGACAGGGGGCCTGATACGCAGTATTTT.

This clonotype was counted between two and nine times. The chain employs TRBV27 and TRBJ2-5; 9 nucleotides match TRBD1. V gave up 6 bases and J gave up 4 bases; unmatched junction bases: 12. Per the germline V gene, CDR1 is MNHEY and CDR2 is SMNVEV (reference sequence). The CDR3 is made up of 16 amino acids. CDR3 coding DNA: TGTGCCAGCAGGACCTGGGAGGGACAGGGAGGAGAGACCCAGTACTTC. Translating gives CASRTWEGQGGETQYF.

At least ten counts were recorded for this clonotype. The chain employs TRBV25-1 and TRBJ1-4, with 8 bases lining up with TRBD1. Germline V gene lookup returns CDR1 MGHDK and CDR2 SYGVNS. V lost 4 bases and J lost 3; bases outside the gene matches: 4. The CDR3 is 15 amino acids. In DNA, the CDR3 is TGTGCCAGCAGTGCCCAGGGGGCCGCTAATGAAAAACTGTTTTTT. It codes for CASSAQGAANEKLFF.

The sample holds a few counts of this clonotype. The V call is TRBV5-1, the J call TRBJ2-5; TRBD1 agrees at 7 bases. Germline V gene lookup returns CDR1 SGHRS and CDR2 YFSETQ. The CDR3 covers 15 residues. Losses at the gene ends were 4 bases for V and 0 bases for J; bases not matched to a gene: 6. CDR3 protein: CASSIQGQHQETQYF. For the CDR3, the DNA is TGCGCCAGCAGCATTCAGGGACAGCACCAAGAGACCCAGTACTTC.

The chain employs TRBV10-3 and TRBJ1-1; a possible D gene is TRBD1 (6 bases). Germline assignment: CDR1 ENHRY and CDR2 SYGVKD. The CDR3 loop spans 15 amino acids. The V and J ends lost 6 bases and 0 bases respectively, with 14 bases between them. The CDR3 DNA sequence: TGTGCCATCAGGACAAACAGGGAATTGAACACTGAAGCTTTCTTT. Residues: CAIRTNRELNTEAFF.

The chain employs TRBV6-2 or TRBV6-3 and TRBJ2-7; 10 bases match TRBD1. The V segment lost 7 bases and the J segment 5 bases; nucleotides outside the gene matches: 11. The CDR3 extends over 15 amino acids. Germline CDR1 and CDR2: MNHEY and SVGEGT. CDR3 residues: CASTGPGQGFHEQYF. Written as DNA, the CDR3 is TGTGCCAGCACCGGACCGGGACAGGGGTTCCACGAGCAGTACTTC.

About this clonotype itself: The conserved closing phenylalanine or tryptophan is absent in this CDR3, likely reflecting a read error. V usage is TRBV5-1 and J usage is TRBJ1-2; the match to TRBD1 covers 7 bases. This CDR3 has 14 residues. Germline V gene sequence: CDR1 SGHRS, CDR2 YFSETQ. V trimming: 5 bases; J trimming: 2 bases; junction bases outside the gene matches: 6. The CDR3 DNA sequence: TGCGCCAGCAGGCCCGGGACAGAGAACTATGGCTACACCTAC. It is translated as CASRPGTENYGYTY.

The J gene is TRBJ1-2, the V gene TRBV5-1; D is perhaps TRBD1 (5 bases). Germline CDR1 reads SGHRS; CDR2 reads YFSETQ. Trimming cost V 4 bases and J 4 bases, with 20 bases left between them. The CDR3 is made up of 16 amino acids. For the CDR3, the DNA is TGCGCCAGCAGCCAGGGCAACGACCCGAAACTCTATGGCTACACCTTC. Protein sequence: CASSQGNDPKLYGYTF.

This chain connects TRBV12-3 or TRBV12-4 to TRBJ2-5, with D perhaps TRBD2 (7 bases). CDR3 length equals 15 residues. V was clipped by 6 bases and J by 7 bases, with 21 bases between them. The CDR3 DNA sequence: TGTGCCAGCAGCCCGGGGGGCGGTGTGTTGGGGACCCAGTACTTC. Translation gives CASSPGGGVLGTQYF.

This clonotype has a handful of counts. The V call is TRBV25-1, the J call TRBJ2-6; D possibly corresponds to TRBD2 (5 bases). The germline gives CDR1 MGHDK, CDR2 SYGVNS. The CDR3 length is 17 residues. Trimming left V 0 bases short and J 2 bases short, with 11 bases between. The CDR3 DNA follows: TGTGCCAGCAGTGAATATTTTCGGGGTACTGGGGCCAACGTCCTGACTTTC. Residues: CASSEYFRGTGANVLTF.

This chain uses TRBV10-2 with TRBJ1-3; D ambiguous. V lost 0 bases, J lost 4 bases, and 13 bases lay in between. The CDR3 loop spans 16 amino acids. Germline CDR1 is WSHSY and CDR2 is SAAADI. CDR3 amino acids: CASSESMGGFGNTIYF. The CDR3 bases are TGCGCCAGCAGTGAGTCGATGGGCGGGTTCGGAAACACCATATATTTT.

This clonotype was found many times. CDR3 residues: CASSLYDGTEAFF. CDR3 bases: TGCGCCAGCAGCTTGTATGACGGCACTGAAGCTTTCTTT. The chain is built from TRBV5-1 and TRBJ1-1; D is uncertain. This CDR3 has 13 amino acids. Germline V CDR1 and CDR2: SGHRS, YFSETQ. Trimming cost V 1 base and J 4 bases, with 8 bases left between them.

Only a few counts were recorded for this clonotype. The chain uses TRBV27 and TRBJ2-3, with 8 bases aligning to TRBD2. There are 16 residues in the CDR3. The V and J ends lost 6 bases and 2 bases, in that order; junction bases with no gene match: 10. The V gene's germline CDR1 is MNHEY and CDR2 SMNVEV (reference sequence). CDR3 amino acids: CASRPTRGGLTDTQYF. The CDR3, as DNA: TGTGCCAGCAGGCCAACTCGGGGGGGACTCACAGATACGCAGTATTTT.

There are many counts of this clonotype. The genes are TRBV27 and TRBJ1-2; D uncertain. V lost 5 bases to trimming and J lost 8 bases, with 21 bases between them. Germline V gene sequence: CDR1 MNHEY, CDR2 SMNVEV (reference sequence). This CDR3 contains 15 residues. The CDR3 DNA reads TGTGCCAGCAGTCCGAGTCAGGCAGGAAGAAAGGGCTACACCTTC. Its protein product is CASSPSQAGRKGYTF.